These 31 T cell receptor beta chains were all obtained from the same sample, sequenced in a study of OX40 agonist ivuxolimab in advanced cancers. This table comes from immunoSEQ multiplex PCR, and its TCRdb copy is limited to in-frame clones, with some not included. Of about 50,000 clones detected, around 84% appear once; the ten largest clones hold about 0.65%. Specimen: CD4+ or CD8+ T cells sorted from blood, collected in a trial of the OX40 agonist ivuxolimab. The receptor source for this set is an adult with an advanced solid tumor such as melanoma, head and neck, liver or kidney cancer.

This clone appeared a few times. V gene TRBV5-5 combines with J gene TRBJ2-7, with TRBD2 identical over 7 bases. The germline V gene encodes CDR1 SGHKS and CDR2 YYEKEE (reference sequence). The CDR3 length is 15 residues. The V gene end was trimmed by 0 bases and the J gene end by 2 bases; junction bases not matched to a gene: 5. In DNA form, the CDR3 reads TGTGCCAGCAGCTTGGTAGCGGGCCTCGCCTACGAGCAGTACTTC. This sequence encodes CASSLVAGLAYEQYF. Full variable domain (rest looked up from reference TRBV5-5 and TRBJ2-7): DAGVTQSPTHLIKTRGQQVTLRCSPISGHKSVSWYQQVLGQGPQFIFQYYEKEERGRGNFPDRFSARQFPNYSSELNVNALLLGDSALYLCASSLVAGLAYEQYFGPGTRLTVT.

As to this clone: This CDR3 is also generated by other DNA sequences in the sample. CDR3 residues: CASSDSSRGTEAFF. The CDR3 DNA reads TGTGCCAGCAGTGACTCGAGTCGAGGTACTGAAGCTTTCTTT. This chain connects TRBV6-4 to TRBJ1-1; D is uncertain. This CDR3 contains 14 residues. CDR1 is MRHNA and CDR2 is SNTAGT in the germline V gene. The ends were cut back, 0 bases at V and 5 bases at J, with 10 bases in the middle.

This clone was recorded a few times. The chain couples TRBV6-4 to TRBJ2-2; no definite D call. The CDR3 runs 17 residues. Deletions cut 3 bases from V and 5 bases from J, with 19 bases between. Per the germline V gene, CDR1 is MRHNA and CDR2 is SNTAGT. The CDR3 reads CASSDSPGTGLTGELFF. CDR3 in DNA: TGTGCCAGCAGTGATTCCCCCGGCACCGGGCTGACCGGGGAGCTGTTTTTT.

This chain links TRBV2 with TRBJ1-2; 7 bases are a match to TRBD1. V dropped 1 base and J dropped 5; count of bases not matched to a gene: 4. CDR3 length: 14 amino acids. Germline loops: CDR1 SNHLY, CDR2 FYNNEI. The DNA for the CDR3 is TGTGCCAGCAGTGAAGAGTCAGGGGGGTATGGCTACACCTTC. Its protein product is CASSEESGGYGYTF.

V gene TRBV5-4 combines with J gene TRBJ2-5; 10 nucleotides agree with TRBD2. In germline, CDR1 is SGHNT, CDR2 YYREEE (reference sequence). Trimming at V came to 1 base and at J to 7 bases, leaving 7 bases not matched to a gene. The CDR3 extends over 15 amino acids. The CDR3 loop is CASSLRSGGAVTQYF. In DNA form, the CDR3 reads TGTGCCAGCAGCTTGAGGAGCGGGGGGGCCGTGACCCAGTACTTC.

This clone was seen only a few times. This chain joins TRBV5-6 and TRBJ2-3; possibly TRBD1 for D (6 bases). Germline CDR1 SGHDT, CDR2 YYEEEE. The V end was cut by 5 bases, the J end by 3 bases, with 22 bases between. There are 17 residues in the CDR3. The CDR3 protein is CASSWVQGRLGTDTQYF. The DNA for the CDR3 is TGTGCCAGCAGTTGGGTACAGGGACGTTTGGGAACAGATACGCAGTATTTT.

The table lists this clone with a count of one. The chain uses TRBV28 and TRBJ1-2; possible D gene TRBD1, 5 bases. Germline CDR1 MDHEN, CDR2 SYDVKM. The ends were cut back, 6 bases at V and 7 bases at J, with 30 bases in the middle. This CDR3 has 18 residues. The CDR3 spells CASRPTGTDFYLLRGYTF. DNA of the CDR3: TGTGCCAGCAGACCTACCGGGACGGATTTTTATTTGTTGCGTGGCTACACCTTC.

V and J are TRBV7-8 and TRBJ2-5, with D unclear. Germline CDR1 reads SGHVS; CDR2 reads FQNEAQ. Trimming removed 5 bases from V and 1 base from J, with 14 bases in between. This CDR3 has 15 residues. In DNA, the CDR3 is TGTGCCAGCAGCCTGAGGACCGGGCGCCAAGAGACCCAGTACTTC. This gives the protein CASSLRTGRQETQYF.

The chain has TRBV25-1 and TRBJ1-2, with D possibly matching TRBD1 (6 bases). The CDR3 runs 14 residues. Germline V gene lookup returns CDR1 MGHDK and CDR2 SYGVNS. The ends were cut back, 4 bases at V and 8 bases at J, with 17 bases in the middle. CDR3 protein: CASSGIQGRSGYTF. As DNA, the CDR3 is TGTGCCAGCAGTGGAATACAGGGAAGAAGCGGCTACACCTTC.

The chain links TRBV10-1 to TRBJ2-7; TRBD2 matches at 11 bases. V dropped 5 bases and J dropped 2; count of bases not matched to a gene: 5. From germline, CDR1 is WNHNN and CDR2 SYGVQD (reference sequence). The CDR3 spans 15 residues. CDR3 DNA: TGCGCCAGCAGTCTTTTAGCGGGAGGGCCCTACGAGCAGTACTTC. Translation: CASSLLAGGPYEQYF.

The rearrangement joins TRBV30 to TRBJ2-3; 8 nucleotides agree with TRBD2. The CDR3 covers 16 residues. Trimming took 3 bases from V and 3 from J; bases not matched to a gene: 11. CDR1 is GTSNPN and CDR2 is SVGIG in the germline V gene (reference sequence). DNA for the CDR3: TGTGCCTGGAGGGTGGGGACGGGGGGGCGGACAGATACGCAGTATTTT. Protein sequence: CAWRVGTGGRTDTQYF. Looking up the rest from reference TRBV30 and TRBJ2-3 gives the full variable domain: SQTIHQWPATLVQPVGSPLSLECTVEGTSNPNLYWYRQAAGRGLQLLFYSVGIGQISSEVPQNLSASRPQDRQFILSSKKLLLSDSGFYLCAWRVGTGGRTDTQYFGPGTRLTVL.

The rearrangement links TRBV19 to TRBJ1-5; 7 bases fit TRBD1. Germline loops: CDR1 LNHDA, CDR2 SQIVND (reference sequence). The CDR3 runs to 16 residues. V gave up 9 bases and J gave up 3 bases; unmatched junction bases: 14. The CDR3 reads CASAPGTETFNQPQHF. The DNA for the CDR3 is TGTGCCAGCGCCCCCGGGACAGAAACCTTCAATCAGCCCCAGCATTTT. The full variable domain, completed using reference TRBV19 and TRBJ1-5, is DGGITQSPKYLFRKEGQNVTLSCEQNLNHDAMYWYRQDPGQGLRLIYYSQIVNDFQKGDIAEGYSVSREKKESFPLTVTSAQKNPTAFYLCASAPGTETFNQPQHFGDGTRLSIL.

The chain links TRBV28 to TRBJ1-4; D is possibly TRBD1 (6 bases). The germline V and J ends were trimmed by 8 bases and 8 bases, with 18 bases remaining between them. Germline-derived CDR1 and CDR2 are MDHEN and SYDVKM. This CDR3 comprises 14 residues. The CDR3 DNA is TGTGCCAGCGCCTCCCCAGGGGTTTCGGAAAAACTGTTTTTT. Amino acid sequence: CASASPGVSEKLFF.

The chain carries TRBV18 and TRBJ1-1, with a tentative D call TRBD1 (5 bases). V gave up 2 bases and J gave up 4 bases, with 8 bases separating them. The length of the CDR3 is 13 residues. CDR1 and CDR2 (germline): KGHSH, LQKENI. The CDR3 region has the DNA TGTGCCAGCTCACCAGGGGGGTTCACTGAAGCTTTCTTT. This sequence encodes CASSPGGFTEAFF.

The chain's CDR3 is CAGKRGVDTGELFF. The DNA of the CDR3 is TGTGCCGGAAAGCGGGGGGTAGACACCGGGGAGCTGTTTTTT. The chain carries TRBV27 and TRBJ2-2; TRBD2 aligns across 9 bases. With 11 bases clipped from V and 3 bases from J, the junction kept 7 bases outside the gene matches. Germline CDR1 MNHEY, CDR2 SMNVEV (reference sequence). The CDR3 has 14 residues.

The rearrangement joins TRBV7-2 to TRBJ2-1, with 15 bases aligning to TRBD2. Looked up from germline, CDR1 is SGHTA and CDR2 is FQGNSA. The CDR3 is 16 residues long. With 9 bases clipped from V and 3 bases from J, the junction kept 6 bases outside the gene matches. The CDR3 here is CARGLAGGSLYNEQFF. Written as DNA, the CDR3 is TGTGCCAGGGGACTAGCGGGGGGATCTCTCTACAATGAGCAGTTCTTC.

This clone was counted between two and nine times. This chain links TRBV7-2 with TRBJ1-2; TRBD1 might be the D (5 bases). CDR3 length equals 14 residues. The ends were cut back, 4 bases at V and 0 bases at J, with 9 bases in the middle. Germline CDR1 is SGHTA and CDR2 is FQGNSA. For the CDR3, the DNA is TGTGCCAGCAGCTCCGACAGTGCTAACTATGGCTACACCTTC. Residues: CASSSDSANYGYTF.

The chain recombines TRBV28 with TRBJ1-3; D not certain. CDR3 length: 14 residues. Trimming pared 7 bases from V and 6 bases from J, leaving 16 bases between. The germline gives CDR1 MDHEN, CDR2 SYDVKM. The CDR3 nucleotides are TGTGCCAGCACCGAAGTAAATAGGAAAAACACCATATATTTT. Encoded protein: CASTEVNRKNTIYF.

The rearrangement links TRBV7-8 to TRBJ2-7, with TRBD2 identical over 9 bases. V lost 2 bases and J lost 3; bases outside the gene matches: 8. The CDR3 length is 16 residues. Germline CDR1 SGHVS, CDR2 FQNEAQ. This chain's CDR3 is CASSLRFRLADYEQYF. The CDR3 DNA follows: TGTGCCAGCAGCTTAAGGTTTCGACTAGCGGACTACGAGCAGTACTTC.

CDR3: CAWSRTVGNQPQHF. The CDR3 coding sequence is TGTGCCTGGAGTAGGACAGTTGGCAATCAGCCCCAGCATTTT. The J gene is TRBJ1-5, the V gene TRBV30, with a tentative D call TRBD1 (6 bases). The CDR3 runs 14 residues. The V end was cut by 2 bases, the J end by 2 bases, with 10 bases between. Looked up from germline, CDR1 is GTSNPN and CDR2 is SVGIG (reference sequence).

This chain joins TRBV5-4 and TRBJ2-5; D call uncertain. Germline-derived CDR1 and CDR2 are SGHNT and YYREEE (reference sequence). The CDR3 is 14 residues long. The V and J ends lost 0 bases and 2 bases respectively, with 8 bases between them. The CDR3 nucleotides read TGTGCCAGCAGCTTGGACACAGTTCAAGAGACCCAGTACTTC. Protein: CASSLDTVQETQYF.

This clone occurred once. The chain recombines TRBV5-1 with TRBJ2-1; 9 bases are a match to TRBD1. Per germline, CDR1 SGHRS and CDR2 YFSETQ. With V trimmed by 6 bases and J by 8 bases, 9 bases remained unmatched. The length of the CDR3 is 14 residues. The CDR3 spells CASTPGQGTDEQFF. In DNA, the CDR3 is TGCGCCAGCACCCCGGGACAGGGAACCGATGAGCAGTTCTTC.

The rearrangement links TRBV14 to TRBJ1-2; TRBD1 aligns across 7 bases. V lost 6 bases to trimming and J lost 8 bases; unmatched junction nucleotides: 9. The CDR3 has 13 residues. Per the germline V gene, CDR1 is SGHDN and CDR2 is FVKESK. The CDR3 reads CASRNRGGQGYTF. DNA for the CDR3: TGTGCCAGCAGGAACAGGGGCGGGCAAGGCTACACCTTC.

This sequence joins TRBV7-2 and TRBJ2-7; 11 bases map to TRBD2. Per germline, CDR1 SGHTA and CDR2 FQGNSA. The V and J ends lost 5 bases and 2 bases, in that order; junction bases with no gene match: 2. The CDR3 consists of 14 residues. The CDR3 nucleotides are TGTGCCAGCAGCACGACTAGCGGGGCCTACGAGCAGTACTTC. It yields the protein CASSTTSGAYEQYF.

The count of this clone is one. The V call is TRBV11-1, the J call TRBJ2-2; 15 nucleotides agree with TRBD2. After removal of 4 bases from V and 8 bases from J, the junction contained 8 bases not matched to a gene. Germline CDR1 is SGHAT and CDR2 is FQDESV (reference sequence). This CDR3 has 17 residues. CDR3 DNA: TGTGCCAGCAGCTCCCCGCGGGGGACTAGCGGGAGGGGGGAGCTGTTTTTT. Translation gives CASSSPRGTSGRGELFF.

This clone was seen ten or more times. V and J are TRBV7-2 and TRBJ2-2, with 9 positions matching TRBD1. This CDR3 has 15 amino acids. Germline V lookup: CDR1 SGHTA, CDR2 FQGNSA. V trimming: 5 bases; J trimming: 6 bases; junction bases outside the gene matches: 7. CDR3 nucleotide sequence: TGTGCCAGCAGCACCCAGACAGGGGGGGCCGGGGAGCTGTTTTTT. This translates into CASSTQTGGAGELFF.

This chain links TRBV4-2 with TRBJ1-1; 9 bases are shared with TRBD1. Germline trimming cut 4 bases from V and 3 bases from J; bases unmatched to any gene: 9. Per the germline V gene, CDR1 is LGHNA and CDR2 is YNFKEQ. CDR3 length: 16 amino acids. The chain's CDR3 is CASSRYGQGSDTEAFF. CDR3 DNA: TGTGCCAGCAGCCGATATGGACAGGGGAGTGACACTGAAGCTTTCTTT.

The chain joins TRBV28 to TRBJ1-5; D gene ambiguous. Looked up from germline, CDR1 is MDHEN and CDR2 is SYDVKM. The germline V and J ends were trimmed by 5 bases and 0 bases, with 11 bases remaining between them. CDR3 length: 15 amino acids. The CDR3 loop reads CASSVGSYSNQPQHF. In nucleotides, the CDR3 is TGTGCCAGCAGTGTGGGGAGTTATAGCAATCAGCCCCAGCATTTT. Variable domain in full (rest from reference TRBV28 and TRBJ1-5): DVKVTQSSRYLVKRTGEKVFLECVQDMDHENMFWYRQDPGLGLRLIYFSYDVKMKEKGDIPEGYSVSREKKERFSLILESASTNQTSMYLCASSVGSYSNQPQHFGDGTRLSIL.

V is TRBV2 and J is TRBJ2-7; 8 positions match TRBD2. J gave up 5 bases and V 7 bases, and 10 bases lay outside the gene matches. Germline CDR1 is SNHLY and CDR2 is FYNNEI. The CDR3 has 14 amino acids. The CDR3 loop is CASKAGGGRDEQYF. CDR3 DNA: TGTGCCAGCAAGGCGGGAGGAGGTAGGGACGAGCAGTACTTC.

This chain joins TRBV6-5 and TRBJ2-7; either TRBD1 or TRBD2 may supply D (6 bases each). Trimming removed 5 bases at V and 4 bases at J, with 18 bases between. The CDR3 is 15 amino acids. Germline lookup yields CDR1 MNHEY and CDR2 SVGAGI. The CDR3 DNA reads as TGTGCCAGCAGTAAGGGGGGATCCCCGGCATACGAGCAGTACTTC. It translates to CASSKGGSPAYEQYF.

About this clone: The sample has other DNA sequences that encode this CDR3 too. The chain links TRBV7-8 to TRBJ2-7; a weak D match, TRBD1 (6 bases). CDR1 and CDR2 (germline): SGHVS, FQNEAQ. Trimming removed 5 bases from V and 2 bases from J, with 10 bases in between. The CDR3 extends over 13 amino acids. CDR3 in amino acids: CASSSRTAYEQYF. Written as DNA, the CDR3 is TGTGCCAGCAGCAGCAGGACAGCCTACGAGCAGTACTTC.